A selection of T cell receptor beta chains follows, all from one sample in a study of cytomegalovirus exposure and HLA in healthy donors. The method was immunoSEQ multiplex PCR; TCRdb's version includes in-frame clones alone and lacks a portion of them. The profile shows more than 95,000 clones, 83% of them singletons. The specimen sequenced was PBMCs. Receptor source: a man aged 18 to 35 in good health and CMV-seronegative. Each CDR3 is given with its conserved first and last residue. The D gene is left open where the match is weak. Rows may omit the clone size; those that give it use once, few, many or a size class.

DNA: TGTGCCAGCTCACTTGGCCGGGACAGGGTCAATCAGCCCCAGCATTTT; CDR3: CASSLGRDRVNQPQHF; V: TRBV18; J: TRBJ1-5; D: TRBD1; size: once
DNA: TGTGCCAGCAGCTTAGGCGCCGGGAGGGGGGCAGATACGCAGTATTTT; CDR3: CASSLGAGRGADTQYF; V: TRBV7-2; J: TRBJ2-3; D: TRBD2; size: .
DNA: TGTGCCAGTAGTATAAACAGGGGGACCACTGAAGCTTTCTTT; CDR3: CASSINRGTTEAFF; V: TRBV19; J: TRBJ1-1; D: TRBD1; size: .
DNA: TGTGCCAGCAGCTTAGCCCACAGTAACATTCAGTACTTC; CDR3: CASSLAHSNIQYF; V: TRBV11-2; J: TRBJ2-4; D: .; size: .
DNA: TGTGCCAGCAGCTTATCAACAGGGAGAGATACGCAGTATTTT; CDR3: CASSLSTGRDTQYF; V: TRBV5-6; J: TRBJ2-3; D: .; size: .
DNA: TGCGCCAGCAGCCTATGGGACAGGAGCAGCTCTGGAAACACCATATATTTT; CDR3: CASSLWDRSSSGNTIYF; V: TRBV5-1; J: TRBJ1-3; D: TRBD1; size: .
DNA: TGTGCCTGGAGTGGGGCCCCCCCAGCGGACTACTACGAGCAGTACTTC; CDR3: CAWSGAPPADYYEQYF; V: TRBV30; J: TRBJ2-7; D: .; size: .
DNA: TGCAGCGTTGGTAGCGGTAGAGCCAAAAACATTCAGTACTTC; CDR3: CSVGSGRAKNIQYF; V: TRBV29-1; J: TRBJ2-4; D: .; size: .
DNA: TGTGCCAGCAGCTCGGGACAGGGTAACCACGAGCAGTACTTC; CDR3: CASSSGQGNHEQYF; V: TRBV7-8; J: TRBJ2-7; D: TRBD1; size: .
DNA: TGTGCCAGCAGCACGCCCAGGGAGGCTGAAGCTTTCTTT; CDR3: CASSTPREAEAFF; V: TRBV7-2; J: TRBJ1-1; D: .; size: .
DNA: TGTGCCATCAGCCCCTTAAATGAGCAGTTCTTC; CDR3: CAISPLNEQFF; V: TRBV10-3; J: TRBJ2-1; D: .; size: .
DNA: TGCGCCAGCAGCGACAGGAGTGGCGGCTACGAGCAGTACTTC; CDR3: CASSDRSGGYEQYF; V: TRBV5-1; J: TRBJ2-7; D: .; size: .
DNA: TGTGCCAGCAGTTACCCCCCGGGGGGGACGAACACTGAAGCTTTCTTT; CDR3: CASSYPPGGTNTEAFF; V: TRBV6-5; J: TRBJ1-1; D: .; size: .
DNA: TGTGCCAGCAGCTTAGGACTAGTCAATGAGCAGTTCTTC; CDR3: CASSLGLVNEQFF; V: TRBV5-4; J: TRBJ2-1; D: TRBD2; size: .
DNA: TGTGCCAGCAGTAGGGGAGGGGTTGGCTACACCTTC; CDR3: CASSRGGVGYTF; V: TRBV27; J: TRBJ1-2; D: .; size: .
DNA: TGCAGCGTTTACTGGACAGGGGATAATGAAAAACTGTTTTTT; CDR3: CSVYWTGDNEKLFF; V: TRBV29-1; J: TRBJ1-4; D: TRBD1; size: .
DNA: TGTGCCAGCAGCTTCCGACTAGCGGGAGACAACCAAGAGACCCAGTACTTC; CDR3: CASSFRLAGDNQETQYF; V: TRBV7-8; J: TRBJ2-5; D: TRBD2; size: once
DNA: TGTGCCAGCAGTTACCCTGCAGGGGGCAGGGAGACCCAGTACTTC; CDR3: CASSYPAGGRETQYF; V: TRBV6-5; J: TRBJ2-5; D: TRBD1; size: .
DNA: TGTGCCGGGAGGGCGGGGCCGAGCTCCTACAATGAGCAGTTCTTC; CDR3: CAGRAGPSSYNEQFF; V: TRBV2; J: TRBJ2-1; D: TRBD2; size: .
DNA: TGTGCCAGCAGTTACTATAGCGGGAGTATTAATGAGCAGTTCTTC; CDR3: CASSYYSGSINEQFF; V: TRBV6-5; J: TRBJ2-1; D: TRBD2; size: .
DNA: TGTGCCAGCAGCTTAGCCGCGAGGTCTGGGAGAGAGCAGTTCTTC; CDR3: CASSLAARSGREQFF; V: TRBV7-3; J: TRBJ2-1; D: .; size: once
DNA: TGTGCCAGCAGTTACTCTCTAGAAATCAAGGATGAGCAGTTCTTC; CDR3: CASSYSLEIKDEQFF; V: TRBV6-6; J: TRBJ2-1; D: .; size: .
DNA: TGTGCCAGCAGTACCGGGACAGACACCGGGGAGCTGTTTTTT; CDR3: CASSTGTDTGELFF; V: TRBV25-1; J: TRBJ2-2; D: TRBD1; size: .
DNA: TGTGCCAGCAGCTTACGGTCACAGATAGCCAAAAACATTCAGTACTTC; CDR3: CASSLRSQIAKNIQYF; V: TRBV7-2; J: TRBJ2-4; D: .; size: .
DNA: TGCGCCAGCAGCCAAGGGACAGGTGGGAACACTGAAGCTTTCTTT; CDR3: CASSQGTGGNTEAFF; V: TRBV4-3; J: TRBJ1-1; D: TRBD1; size: few
DNA: TGTGCCAGCAGCGAACAGGGGGCGACGGAAAAACTGTTTTTT; CDR3: CASSEQGATEKLFF; V: TRBV9; J: TRBJ1-4; D: TRBD1; size: .
DNA: TGTGCCAGCAGCCAAAGGACAGGGGGTGAAACAGATACGCAGTATTTT; CDR3: CASSQRTGGETDTQYF; V: TRBV5-4; J: TRBJ2-3; D: TRBD1; size: .
DNA: TGTGCCAGTATGTCAGGCCTCCTCTATGGCTACACCTTC; CDR3: CASMSGLLYGYTF; V: TRBV19; J: TRBJ1-2; D: .; size: .
DNA: TGCGCCAGCAGGCCGGGGGAGGGGAATTCACCCCTCCACTTT; CDR3: CASRPGEGNSPLHF; V: TRBV5-1; J: TRBJ1-6; D: .; size: .
DNA: TGTGCCAGCAGTTACCTCGGGACAGGGGACAATGAGCAGTTCTTC; CDR3: CASSYLGTGDNEQFF; V: TRBV6-5; J: TRBJ2-1; D: TRBD1; size: .
DNA: TGTGCCAGCAGCTTAGATGGCGCAGGTGATTATGGCTACACCTTC; CDR3: CASSLDGAGDYGYTF; V: TRBV7-2; J: TRBJ1-2; D: .; size: once
DNA: TGCGCCAGCAGCCGGCAGCGGGAGTTGGGCTACGAGCAGTACTTC; CDR3: CASSRQRELGYEQYF; V: TRBV4-3; J: TRBJ2-7; D: TRBD2; size: few
DNA: TGTGCCAGCAGCCCAGGGACTTCCCCCTACGAGCAGTACTTC; CDR3: CASSPGTSPYEQYF; V: TRBV5-4; J: TRBJ2-7; D: .; size: .
DNA: TGCAGCGTGTCTGACAGGGGATATAATTCACCCCTCCACTTT; CDR3: CSVSDRGYNSPLHF; V: TRBV29-1; J: TRBJ1-6; D: TRBD1; size: .
DNA: TGTGCCAGCAGCGTGGGCGGGAGGGCCACCGGGGAGCTGTTTTTT; CDR3: CASSVGGRATGELFF; V: TRBV9; J: TRBJ2-2; D: TRBD2; size: .
DNA: TGTGCCAGCAGCTACTGGACAGGGTTTTCGGATGGCTACACCTTC; CDR3: CASSYWTGFSDGYTF; V: TRBV5-4; J: TRBJ1-2; D: TRBD1; size: .
DNA: TGTGCCAGCAGCTGGGCGGGAGGGGAGCTGTTTTTT; CDR3: CASSWAGGELFF; V: TRBV7-9; J: TRBJ2-2; D: .; size: .
DNA: TGTGCCAGCAGCGCAGAGGGCAGGGAGGGGACCCAGTACTTC; CDR3: CASSAEGREGTQYF; V: TRBV9; J: TRBJ2-5; D: TRBD2; size: .
DNA: TGCGCCAGCAGTGAAGGGGACAGGGGACAGCCCCAGCATTTT; CDR3: CASSEGDRGQPQHF; V: TRBV10-2; J: TRBJ1-5; D: TRBD1; size: .
DNA: TGTGCCTGGACCCTCCATCAGGCTAGCGGGGCCGGAGAGCAGTTCTTC; CDR3: CAWTLHQASGAGEQFF; V: TRBV30; J: TRBJ2-1; D: TRBD2; size: .
DNA: TGTGCCAGCAGCTTGAGGGGGTCAGATACGCAGTATTTT; CDR3: CASSLRGSDTQYF; V: TRBV7-3; J: TRBJ2-3; D: .; size: .
DNA: TGTGCCATCGGAGACAGGGATCTGAACTATGGCTACACCTTC; CDR3: CAIGDRDLNYGYTF; V: TRBV10-3; J: TRBJ1-2; D: TRBD1; size: .
DNA: TGCGCCAGCAGCTTGGTATCCAGGGGCCAAGAGACCCAGTACTTC; CDR3: CASSLVSRGQETQYF; V: TRBV5-1; J: TRBJ2-5; D: .; size: .
DNA: TGTGCCAGTAACGGGAGAGGGACTATGGGGGCGGACACAGATACGCAGTATTTT; CDR3: CASNGRGTMGADTDTQYF; V: TRBV19; J: TRBJ2-3; D: .; size: .
DNA: TGTGCCAGCAGTTACGGGCCTGGCGTATCCGGAAACACCATATATTTT; CDR3: CASSYGPGVSGNTIYF; V: TRBV6-5; J: TRBJ1-3; D: .; size: .
DNA: TGTGCCAGCAGAGACGGGACTAGCGGGAATTCGGAGCAGTTCTTC; CDR3: CASRDGTSGNSEQFF; V: TRBV2; J: TRBJ2-1; D: TRBD2; size: .
DNA: TGTGCCAGCAGCTTGAGTTTACTAGCGGGTTCCAATGAGCAGTTCTTC; CDR3: CASSLSLLAGSNEQFF; V: TRBV11-3; J: TRBJ2-1; D: TRBD2; size: .
DNA: TGTGCCAGCAGCTTAGTAGGGGGGGAAGTCGAGCAGTACTTC; CDR3: CASSLVGGEVEQYF; V: TRBV7-9; J: TRBJ2-7; D: .; size: .
DNA: TGTGCCAGCAGTACCGGACTAGCGGGAGCAAATGAGCAGTTCTTC; CDR3: CASSTGLAGANEQFF; V: TRBV5-6; J: TRBJ2-1; D: TRBD2; size: .
DNA: TGCGCCAGCAGCCCAGGTGTCTCCTACGAGCAGTACTTC; CDR3: CASSPGVSYEQYF; V: TRBV4-1; J: TRBJ2-7; D: .; size: .
DNA: TGTGCCAGCAGCGCCGAGGGTCCAGCGGACACAGATACGCAGTATTTT; CDR3: CASSAEGPADTDTQYF; V: TRBV9; J: TRBJ2-3; D: .; size: once
DNA: TGTGCCAGCAGTGAAGGGACTAGCACAGATACGCAGTATTTT; CDR3: CASSEGTSTDTQYF; V: TRBV6-5; J: TRBJ2-3; D: .; size: .
DNA: TGTGCCAGCAGTGCCCAGGGGCCGGGGACTGAAGCTTTCTTT; CDR3: CASSAQGPGTEAFF; V: TRBV27; J: TRBJ1-1; D: .; size: many